This T cell receptor beta chain originates from a study of T cell responses to AZD1222 COVID-19 vaccine. Overall study findings and caveats: The donor group comprised mostly white British people and more females; the analysis possibly underestimated clonal diversity. Unmutated variant regions are reportedly targeted by nearly half of spike-specific TCRs.

The length of the CDR3 is 13 residues. CDR1 and CDR2 from the germline V gene are MNHEY and SMNVEV (reference sequence). Trimming shortened V by 2 bases and J by 5 bases, and 9 bases separated the two germline ends. The data were produced by immunoSEQ multiplex PCR, yet TCRdb's version contains in-frame clones alone and is incomplete. The sample holds fewer than 200,000 clones, approximately 90% seen once. Note on this clone: Its antigen is still unknown.

The material sequenced was peripheral blood, taken on day 0 of AZD1222 vaccination. The chain is built from TRBV27 and TRBJ1-2; no reliable D call. This TCR was recovered from an adult in good health. The CDR3 reads CASSLNLRYGYTF. The CDR3 DNA reads as TGTGCCAGCAGTTTAAACCTGAGATATGGCTACACCTTC.